This T cell receptor beta chain was identified during a study of cytomegalovirus exposure and HLA in healthy donors. The study, taken as a whole, reports: The listing of 150 or so TCR beta chains classed them as cytomegalovirus-associated. Rarity held for most TCR sequences, but there were some public TCRs that occurred in many donors. Reports indicated that the classifier achieved high specificity and sensitivity in diagnosing cytomegalovirus status.

Separation from the 666-subject first cohort characterized the roughly 120-subject validation cohort, to which the donors belonged. Sequenced by immunoSEQ multiplex PCR; TCRdb stores in-frame clones only, minus some. The sample has fewer than 85,000 clones; roughly 96% are singletons. Points on this clone: Its antigen is unknown.

CDR1 is ENHRY, CDR2 SYGVKD, per germline. Unmatched junction bases numbered 2, after V lost 4 bases and J lost 0 bases. The CDR3 has 15 amino acids. The chain employs TRBV10-3 and TRBJ2-1; 8 nucleotides agree with TRBD1. Sequencing was done on a sample of PBMCs. This sequence originates from a woman aged 18-29 years in good health and CMV-seronegative. The CDR3 nucleotides are TGTGCCATCAGTGGGGACAGGAGCTCCTACAATGAGCAGTTCTTC. It is translated as CAISGDRSSYNEQFF.